One sample yielded the 22 T cell receptor beta chains listed below, sequenced in a study of molecular identifiers for immune sequencing clone quantification. TCRdb reprocessed the PCR reads with MiXCR, giving one entry per CDR3 protein. Among nearly 650,000 distinct CDR3 sequences, 25% were seen once, and the ten largest hold 0.75% to 0.8%. The sequencing input was naive CD8+ T cells from blood, with Jurkat cell RNA spiked in. Subset described: FACS-sorted CD8+CD4-CCR7+CD45RA+ naive T cells. The receptors here all came from a human donor in good health. Some libraries in this study had Jurkat cell RNA spiked in.

This chain links TRBV9 with TRBJ2-2, with D perhaps TRBD2 (6 bases). Germline loops: CDR1 SGDLS, CDR2 YYNGEE. Trimming took 0 bases from V and 6 from J, leaving 15 bases between them. The CDR3 contains 16 residues. The CDR3 spells CASSVAELASPGELFF. Here the CDR3 DNA reads TGTGCCAGCAGCGTAGCTGAACTAGCCAGTCCCGGGGAGCTGTTTTTT.

Regarding this clonotype: One end of the junction varies from germline; a read error may be responsible. The rearrangement joins TRBV27 to TRBJ1-5; D may be TRBD1 (6 bases). Germline CDR1 is MNHEY and CDR2 is SMNVEV (reference sequence). The CDR3 covers 13 residues. CDR3 nucleotide sequence: TGTGCCAGCGGGGACAACCCAAATCGGCCCCAGCATTTT. Protein product: CASGDNPNRPQHF.

The chain is built from TRBV7-9 and TRBJ2-7, with D unresolved. The ends were cut back, 2 bases at V and 6 bases at J, with 14 bases in the middle. Germline V gene sequence: CDR1 SEHNR, CDR2 FQNEAQ (reference sequence). There are 14 residues in the CDR3. CDR3 bases: TGTGCCAGCAGCTTATCAGTTAGCATAGGCGAGCAGTACTTC. Translation: CASSLSVSIGEQYF.

This clonotype was observed a handful of times. The rearrangement joins TRBV29-1 to TRBJ1-2; D is possibly TRBD1 (5 bases). This CDR3 contains 13 residues. From germline, CDR1 is SQVTM and CDR2 ANQGSEA. Trimming shortened V by 4 bases and J by 6 bases, and 15 bases separated the two germline ends. The CDR3 sequence: CSVVGDPPHGYTF. The CDR3 bases are TGCAGCGTTGTTGGGGACCCTCCCCATGGCTACACCTTC.

In regard to this clonotype: A much larger clone differs by one base, so this may be a read error. V usage is TRBV20-1 and J usage is TRBJ2-7; D may be TRBD1 or TRBD2 (5 bases each). The germline CDR1 and CDR2 sequences are DFQATT and SNEGSKA (reference sequence). This CDR3 has 12 amino acids. CDR3 in DNA: TGCATTGCCGAGGGGATAGGTTCCGAGCAGTACTTC. Translation: CIAEGIGSEQYF.

This clonotype was observed a handful of times. The rearrangement links TRBV7-9 to TRBJ1-1, with a possible D match to TRBD1 (5 bases). Germline V gives CDR1 SEHNR, CDR2 FQNEAQ (reference sequence). The CDR3 is 17 residues long. The ends were cut back, 0 bases at V and 3 bases at J, with 17 bases in the middle. The DNA of the CDR3 is TGTGCCAGCAGCTTAGCCGGGCGGGGAGGGGCTGACACTGAAGCTTTCTTT. Residues: CASSLAGRGGADTEAFF.

The CDR3 sequence is CSASGRGWGTEKTDTQYF. The CDR3 region has the DNA TGCAGTGCTAGCGGAAGGGGCTGGGGGACAGAGAAGACAGATACGCAGTATTTT. The rearrangement joins TRBV20-1 to TRBJ2-3, with 7 bases fitting TRBD1. Per the germline V gene, CDR1 is DFQATT and CDR2 is SNEGSKA (reference sequence). The CDR3 spans 18 residues. J lost 3 bases, V lost 3 bases, and 18 bases had no gene match.

To note about this clonotype: Since a much larger clone is just one base distant, this may be a read error. This chain joins TRBV12-3 or TRBV12-4 and TRBJ2-3; D is ambiguous. The CDR3 is 14 amino acids. With 6 bases removed from V and 3 bases from J, the gap between germline ends came to 13 bases. The CDR3 nucleotides are TGTGCCAGCAGGATGATAGGTACAACAGATACGCAGTATTTT. This encodes CASRMIGTTDTQYF.

This clonotype showed up just a few times. The V gene is TRBV2, the J gene TRBJ2-3; perhaps TRBD2 as D (6 bases). The CDR3 runs 13 residues. CDR1 SNHLY and CDR2 FYNNEI come from the germline V gene. The ends were cut back, 7 bases at V and 7 bases at J, with 15 bases in the middle. CDR3 bases: TGTGCCAGCACCACAAGGGGACTCTATACGCAGTATTTT. This encodes CASTTRGLYTQYF.

As concerns this clonotype: Being one base from a much bigger clone, this may be a read error. CDR3 sequence (DNA): TGTGCCAGCAGCTTAGATCCCCCTCTAGCCAGAAACATTCAGTACTTC. It codes for CASSLDPPLARNIQYF. The rearrangement joins TRBV7-8 to TRBJ2-4; tentatively, D is TRBD2 (5 bases). CDR1 is SGHVS, CDR2 FQNEAQ, per germline. This CDR3 region has 16 residues.

The rearrangement joins TRBV7-3 to TRBJ2-5; 7 bases fit TRBD1. The CDR3 is made up of 15 amino acids. Germline V gene data show CDR1 as SGHTA and CDR2 as FQGTGA. The J segment lost 2 bases and the V segment lost 5 bases, leaving 8 bases of the junction unmatched. In DNA form, the CDR3 reads TGTGCCAGCAGCACACACCCGGGACAGCAAGAGACCCAGTACTTC. This translates into CASSTHPGQQETQYF.

Regarding this clonotype: The final CDR3 position lacks the conserved phenylalanine or tryptophan, pointing to a likely read error. The chain recombines TRBV7-3 with TRBJ2-1, with D perhaps TRBD1 (6 bases). V shed 5 bases and J shed 2 bases, with 13 bases lying between them. Germline CDR1 is SGHTA and CDR2 is FQGTGA. This CDR3 is built from 15 residues. The CDR3 is CASSPTGTTYNEQFS. DNA for the CDR3: TGTGCCAGCAGCCCGACAGGTACTACCTACAATGAGCAGTTCTCC.

The chain couples TRBV3-1 to TRBJ1-2; D perhaps matches TRBD1 (6 bases). Germline V gives CDR1 LGHDT, CDR2 YNNKEL (reference sequence). The V gene lost 1 base and the J gene lost 9 bases, with 21 bases spanning the gap. The CDR3 length is 16 residues. The CDR3 sequence: CASSQGEGLPGQRYTF. As DNA, the CDR3 is TGTGCCAGCAGCCAAGGGGAAGGCCTCCCGGGACAACGCTACACCTTC.

This clonotype was seen ten or more times. The V and J genes are TRBV18 and TRBJ2-4; the D is unclear. The CDR3 is made up of 13 amino acids. Trimming pared 4 bases from V and 1 base from J, leaving 5 bases between. The germline CDR1 and CDR2 sequences are KGHSH and LQKENI. CDR3 amino acids: CASSQAAKNIQYF. CDR3 coding DNA: TGTGCCAGCTCACAAGCGGCCAAAAACATTCAGTACTTC.

This clonotype was seen once. A clone one base away is much larger, so this may be a read error. The V call is TRBV24-1, the J call TRBJ2-3; D gene ambiguous. The germline gives CDR1 KGHDR, CDR2 SFDVKD. The CDR3 sequence is 14 residues long. V lost 6 bases, J lost 4 bases, and 13 bases lay in between. The CDR3 sequence is CATSPGRSPDTQYF. The CDR3 DNA reads as TGTGCCACCAGTCCCGGCAGGAGCCCAGATACGCAGTATTTT.

This clonotype was detected ten times or more. The chain links TRBV7-2 to TRBJ2-1; 11 bases match TRBD2. CDR3 length equals 15 residues. Germline trimming cut 7 bases from V and 4 bases from J; bases unmatched to any gene: 6. The germline gives CDR1 SGHTA, CDR2 FQGNSA. The CDR3 region has the DNA TGTGCCAGCACCTTGGGGACTAGCGGATACAATGAGCAGTTCTTC. Protein: CASTLGTSGYNEQFF.

As concerns this clonotype: At one end the junction does not follow the germline gene, possibly because of a read error. This chain uses TRBV7-9 with TRBJ2-1, with D possibly called TRBD1 or TRBD2 (6 bases each). Germline V CDR1 and CDR2: SEHNR, FQNEAQ (reference sequence). The CDR3 runs 16 residues. CDR3 nucleotide sequence: TGTGCCAGCAGCCCGCCGGAGGGGGTAGGGGTCAATGAGCAGATCTTC. This codes for CASSPPEGVGVNEQIF.

This clonotype appeared a few times. This chain uses TRBV30 with TRBJ2-1; 14 nucleotides line up with TRBD2. Trimming took 3 bases from V and 3 from J; bases not matched to a gene: 7. This CDR3 has 17 amino acids. Germline CDR1 is GTSNPN and CDR2 is SVGIG (reference sequence). CDR3 DNA: TGTGCCTGGAGCGGGACTAGCGGGGGAGCCCACTACAATGAGCAGTTCTTC. This codes for CAWSGTSGGAHYNEQFF.

There are a few counts of this clonotype. The rearrangement links TRBV5-1 to TRBJ2-1; no clear D. The germline V and J ends were trimmed by 2 bases and 1 base, with 4 bases remaining between them. The CDR3 extends over 13 amino acids. Looked up from germline, CDR1 is SGHRS and CDR2 is YFSETQ. CDR3 DNA sequence: TGCGCCAGCAGCTTTTTATCCTACAATGAGCAGTTCTTC. Its protein is CASSFLSYNEQFF.

The V call is TRBV27, the J call TRBJ2-3; 9 bases line up with TRBD2. The CDR3 totals 17 residues. Trimming cost V 2 bases and J 1 base; bases outside gene matches: 7. Germline lookup yields CDR1 MNHEY and CDR2 SMNVEV (reference sequence). CDR3 in amino acids: CASSLAAGGVGTDTQYF. The CDR3 nucleotides read TGTGCCAGCAGTTTAGCAGCGGGAGGAGTCGGCACAGATACGCAGTATTTT.

This clonotype has a handful of counts. This rearrangement joins TRBV7-9 to TRBJ2-1; D gene unclear. This CDR3 region has 14 residues. The germline gives CDR1 SEHNR, CDR2 FQNEAQ (reference sequence). The germline V and J ends were trimmed by 4 bases and 3 bases, with 10 bases remaining between them. The CDR3 bases are TGTGCCAGCAGCTCAGGTTTCGGCTACAATGAGCAGTTCTTC. Residues: CASSSGFGYNEQFF. Based on the CDR3 plus reference TRBV7-9 and TRBJ2-1, the full variable domain is DTGVSQNPRHKITKRGQNVTFRCDPISEHNRLYWYRQTLGQGPEFLTYFQNEAQLEKSRLLSDRFSAERPKGSFSTLEIQRTEQGDSAMYLCASSSGFGYNEQFFGPGTRLTVL.

At least ten counts were recorded for this clonotype. V is TRBV2 and J is TRBJ2-3; 11 nucleotides agree with TRBD2. The V and J ends lost 6 bases and 11 bases, in that order; junction bases with no gene match: 4. The CDR3 is made up of 12 amino acids. CDR1 SNHLY and CDR2 FYNNEI come from the germline V gene. CDR3 nucleotides: TGTGCCAGCAGGATAACTAGCGGGGGGCAGTATTTT. As protein: CASRITSGGQYF.